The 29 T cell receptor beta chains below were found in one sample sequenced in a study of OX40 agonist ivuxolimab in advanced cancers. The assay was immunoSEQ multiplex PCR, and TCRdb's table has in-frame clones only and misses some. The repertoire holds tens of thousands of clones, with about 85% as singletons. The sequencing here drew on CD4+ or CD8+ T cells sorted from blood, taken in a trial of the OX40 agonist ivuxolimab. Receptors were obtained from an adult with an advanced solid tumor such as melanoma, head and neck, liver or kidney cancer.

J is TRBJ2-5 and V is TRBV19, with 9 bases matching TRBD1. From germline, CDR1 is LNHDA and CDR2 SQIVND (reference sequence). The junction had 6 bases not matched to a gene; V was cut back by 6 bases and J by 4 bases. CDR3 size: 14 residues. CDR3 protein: CASRWTGAGETQYF. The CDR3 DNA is TGTGCCAGTAGGTGGACAGGGGCGGGAGAGACCCAGTACTTC.

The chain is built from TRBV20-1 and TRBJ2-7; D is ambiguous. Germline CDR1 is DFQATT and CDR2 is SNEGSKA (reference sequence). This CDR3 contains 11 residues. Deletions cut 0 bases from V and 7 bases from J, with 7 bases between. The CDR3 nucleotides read TGCAGTGCTAGAGATTACCCTGAGCAGTACTTC. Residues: CSARDYPEQYF.

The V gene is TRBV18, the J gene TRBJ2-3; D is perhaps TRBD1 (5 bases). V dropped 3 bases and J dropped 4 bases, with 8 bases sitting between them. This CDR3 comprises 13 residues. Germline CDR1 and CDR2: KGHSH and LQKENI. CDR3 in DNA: TGTGCCAGCTCACCCTCAGGGTCAGATACGCAGTATTTT. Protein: CASSPSGSDTQYF.

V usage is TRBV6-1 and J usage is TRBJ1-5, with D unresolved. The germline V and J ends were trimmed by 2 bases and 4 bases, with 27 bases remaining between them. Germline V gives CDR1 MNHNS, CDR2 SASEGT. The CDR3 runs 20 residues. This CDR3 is CASSELEYGLSLTLNQPQHF. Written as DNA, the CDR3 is TGTGCCAGCAGTGAACTGGAGTACGGGCTTAGCCTGACACTTAATCAGCCCCAGCATTTT.

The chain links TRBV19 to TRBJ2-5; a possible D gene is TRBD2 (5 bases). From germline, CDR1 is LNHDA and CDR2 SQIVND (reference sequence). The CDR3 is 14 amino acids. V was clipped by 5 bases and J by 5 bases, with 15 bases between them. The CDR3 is CASSPDSGGETQYF. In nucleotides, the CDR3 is TGTGCCAGTAGTCCAGACTCCGGCGGGGAGACCCAGTACTTC.

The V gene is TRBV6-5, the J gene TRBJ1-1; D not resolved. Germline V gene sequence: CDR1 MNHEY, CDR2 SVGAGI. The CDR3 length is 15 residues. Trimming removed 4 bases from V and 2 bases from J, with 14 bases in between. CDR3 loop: CASSFSTLPNTEAFF. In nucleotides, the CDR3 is TGTGCCAGCAGTTTCAGTACCCTCCCAAACACTGAAGCTTTCTTT.

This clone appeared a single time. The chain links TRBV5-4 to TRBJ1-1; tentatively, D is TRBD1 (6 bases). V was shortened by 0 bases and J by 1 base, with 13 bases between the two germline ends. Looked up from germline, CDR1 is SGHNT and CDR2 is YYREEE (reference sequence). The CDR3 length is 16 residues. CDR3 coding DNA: TGTGCCAGCAGCTTGGGCGGGGGCGCTGGGAACACTGAAGCTTTCTTT. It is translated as CASSLGGGAGNTEAFF.

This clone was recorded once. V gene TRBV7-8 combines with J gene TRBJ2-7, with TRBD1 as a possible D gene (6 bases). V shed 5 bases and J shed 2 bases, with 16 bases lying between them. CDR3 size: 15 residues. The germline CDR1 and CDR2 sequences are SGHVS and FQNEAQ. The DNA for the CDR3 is TGTGCCAGCAGCCAATTCCCAGACAGGACCTACGAGCAGTACTTC. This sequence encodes CASSQFPDRTYEQYF.

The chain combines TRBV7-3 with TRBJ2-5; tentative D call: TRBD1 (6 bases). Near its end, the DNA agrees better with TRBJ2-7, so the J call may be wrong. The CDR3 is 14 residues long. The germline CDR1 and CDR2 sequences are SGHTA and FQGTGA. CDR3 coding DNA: TGTGCCAGCAGTCCGGACAGACACTCCTACGAGCAGTACTTC. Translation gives CASSPDRHSYEQYF.

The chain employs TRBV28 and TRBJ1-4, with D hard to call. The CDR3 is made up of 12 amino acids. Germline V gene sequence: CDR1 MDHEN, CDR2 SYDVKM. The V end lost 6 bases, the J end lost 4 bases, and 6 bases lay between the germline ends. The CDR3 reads CASSGDNEKLFF. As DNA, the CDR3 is TGTGCCAGCAGCGGCGATAATGAAAAACTGTTTTTT. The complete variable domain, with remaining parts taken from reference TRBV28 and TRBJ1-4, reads DVKVTQSSRYLVKRTGEKVFLECVQDMDHENMFWYRQDPGLGLRLIYFSYDVKMKEKGDIPEGYSVSREKKERFSLILESASTNQTSMYLCASSGDNEKLFFGSGTQLSVL.

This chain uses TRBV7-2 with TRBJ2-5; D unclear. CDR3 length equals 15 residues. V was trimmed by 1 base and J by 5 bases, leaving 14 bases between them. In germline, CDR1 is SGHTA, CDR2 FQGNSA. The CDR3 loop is CASSLGWVSKETQYF. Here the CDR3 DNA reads TGTGCCAGCAGCTTAGGCTGGGTCAGTAAGGAGACCCAGTACTTC.

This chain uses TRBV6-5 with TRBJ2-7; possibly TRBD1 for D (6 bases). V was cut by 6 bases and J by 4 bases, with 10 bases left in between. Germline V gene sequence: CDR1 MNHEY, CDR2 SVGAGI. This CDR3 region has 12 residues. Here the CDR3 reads CASSFRGYEQYF. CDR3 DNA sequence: TGTGCCAGCAGCTTCAGGGGATACGAGCAGTACTTC.

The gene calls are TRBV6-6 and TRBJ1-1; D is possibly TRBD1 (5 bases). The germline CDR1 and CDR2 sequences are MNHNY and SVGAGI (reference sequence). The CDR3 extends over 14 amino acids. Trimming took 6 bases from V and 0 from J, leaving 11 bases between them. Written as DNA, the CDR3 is TGTGCCAGCAGGGCTGGGGGGATGAACACTGAAGCTTTCTTT. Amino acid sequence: CASRAGGMNTEAFF.

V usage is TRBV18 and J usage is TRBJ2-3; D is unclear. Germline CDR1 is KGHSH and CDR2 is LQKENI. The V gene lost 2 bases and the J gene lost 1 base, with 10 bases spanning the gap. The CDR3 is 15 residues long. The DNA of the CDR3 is TGTGCCAGCTCACCAGAAGGTGTCCGCACAGATACGCAGTATTTT. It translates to CASSPEGVRTDTQYF.

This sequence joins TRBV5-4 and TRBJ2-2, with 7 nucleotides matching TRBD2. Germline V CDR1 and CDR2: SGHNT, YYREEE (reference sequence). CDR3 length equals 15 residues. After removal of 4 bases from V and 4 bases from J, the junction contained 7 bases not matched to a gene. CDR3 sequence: CASSGRREGTGELFF. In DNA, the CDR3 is TGTGCCAGCAGCGGCCGGAGGGAGGGCACCGGGGAGCTGTTTTTT.

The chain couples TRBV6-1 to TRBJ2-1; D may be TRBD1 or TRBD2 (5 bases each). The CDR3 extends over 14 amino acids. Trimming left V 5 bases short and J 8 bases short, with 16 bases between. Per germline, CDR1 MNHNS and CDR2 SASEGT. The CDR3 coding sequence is TGTGCCAGCAGTCCCAGACTGCTGGGGGATGAGCAGTTCTTC. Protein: CASSPRLLGDEQFF.

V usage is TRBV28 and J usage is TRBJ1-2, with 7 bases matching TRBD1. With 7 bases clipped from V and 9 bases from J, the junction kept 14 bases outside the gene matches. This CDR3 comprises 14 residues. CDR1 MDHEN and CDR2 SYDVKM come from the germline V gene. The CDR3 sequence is CASIPRDSAFSYTF. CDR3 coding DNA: TGTGCCAGCATACCCCGGGACAGCGCCTTCAGCTACACCTTC.

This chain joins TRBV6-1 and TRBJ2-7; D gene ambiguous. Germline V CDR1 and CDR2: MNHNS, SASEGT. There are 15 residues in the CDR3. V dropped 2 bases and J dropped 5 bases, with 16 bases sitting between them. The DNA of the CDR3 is TGTGCCAGCAGTGAATACGAGTCCTCCGCCAACGAGCAGTACTTC. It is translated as CASSEYESSANEQYF.

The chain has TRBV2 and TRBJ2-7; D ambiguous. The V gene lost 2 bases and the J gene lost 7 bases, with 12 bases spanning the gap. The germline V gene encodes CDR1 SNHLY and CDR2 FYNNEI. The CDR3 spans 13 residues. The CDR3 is CASSESGFREQYF. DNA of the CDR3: TGTGCCAGCAGTGAATCTGGGTTTCGGGAGCAGTACTTC.

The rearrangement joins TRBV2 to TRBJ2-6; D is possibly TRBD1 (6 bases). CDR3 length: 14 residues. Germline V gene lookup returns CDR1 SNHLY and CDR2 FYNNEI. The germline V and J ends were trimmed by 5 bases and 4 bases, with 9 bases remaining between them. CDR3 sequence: CASSTGYGANVLTF. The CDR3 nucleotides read TGTGCCAGCAGTACAGGGTACGGGGCCAACGTCCTGACTTTC.

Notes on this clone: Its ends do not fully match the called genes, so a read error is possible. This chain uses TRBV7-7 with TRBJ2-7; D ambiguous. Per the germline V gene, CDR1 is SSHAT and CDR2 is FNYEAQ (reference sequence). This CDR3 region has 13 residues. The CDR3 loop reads CASSLALSREQYF. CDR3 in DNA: TGTGCTAGCAGCTTAGCACTTTCTAGGGAGCAGTACTTC.

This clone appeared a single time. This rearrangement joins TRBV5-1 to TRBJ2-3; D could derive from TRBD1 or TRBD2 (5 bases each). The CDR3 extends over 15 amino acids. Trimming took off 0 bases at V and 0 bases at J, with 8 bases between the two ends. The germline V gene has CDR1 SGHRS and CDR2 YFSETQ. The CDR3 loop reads CASSLGGVSTDTQYF. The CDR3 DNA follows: TGCGCCAGCAGCTTGGGAGGGGTTAGCACAGATACGCAGTATTTT.

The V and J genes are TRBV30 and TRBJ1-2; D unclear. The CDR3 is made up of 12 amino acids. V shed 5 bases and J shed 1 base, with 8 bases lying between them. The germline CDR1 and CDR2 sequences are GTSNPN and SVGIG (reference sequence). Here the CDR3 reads CAWAHINYGYTF. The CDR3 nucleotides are TGTGCCTGGGCTCATATTAACTATGGCTACACCTTC. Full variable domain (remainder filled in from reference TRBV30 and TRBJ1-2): SQTIHQWPATLVQPVGSPLSLECTVEGTSNPNLYWYRQAAGRGLQLLFYSVGIGQISSEVPQNLSASRPQDRQFILSSKKLLLSDSGFYLCAWAHINYGYTFGSGTRLTVV.

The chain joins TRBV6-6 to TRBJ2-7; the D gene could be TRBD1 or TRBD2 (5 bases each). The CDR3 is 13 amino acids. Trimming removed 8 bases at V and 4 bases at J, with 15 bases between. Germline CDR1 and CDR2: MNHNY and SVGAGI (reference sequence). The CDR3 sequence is CASDRGVAYEQYF. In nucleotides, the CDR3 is TGTGCCAGCGACCGAGGGGTAGCTTACGAGCAGTACTTC.

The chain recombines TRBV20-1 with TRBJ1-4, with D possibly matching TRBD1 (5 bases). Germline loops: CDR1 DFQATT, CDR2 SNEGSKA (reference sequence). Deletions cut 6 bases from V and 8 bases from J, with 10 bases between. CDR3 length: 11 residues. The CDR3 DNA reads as TGCAGTGCGCCAAAGGGGGAAAAACTGTTTTTT. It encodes CSAPKGEKLFF.

The CDR3 coding sequence is TGTGCCAGCAGCCAAGGACAGGCGCAGGATGAAAAACTGTTTTTT. Protein product: CASSQGQAQDEKLFF. The gene calls are TRBV11-2 and TRBJ1-4, with TRBD1 matching over 7 bases. The germline V gene has CDR1 SGHAT and CDR2 FQNNGV. The CDR3 sequence is 15 residues long. V lost 5 bases to trimming and J lost 6 bases; unmatched junction nucleotides: 9.

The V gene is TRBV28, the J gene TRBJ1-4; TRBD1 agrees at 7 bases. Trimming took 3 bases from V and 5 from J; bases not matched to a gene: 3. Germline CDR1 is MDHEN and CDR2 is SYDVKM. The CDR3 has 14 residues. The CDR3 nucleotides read TGTGCCAGCAGTTTCAGGGGGGGGAATGAAAAACTGTTTTTT. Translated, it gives CASSFRGGNEKLFF. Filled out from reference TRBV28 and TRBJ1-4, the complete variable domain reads DVKVTQSSRYLVKRTGEKVFLECVQDMDHENMFWYRQDPGLGLRLIYFSYDVKMKEKGDIPEGYSVSREKKERFSLILESASTNQTSMYLCASSFRGGNEKLFFGSGTQLSVL.

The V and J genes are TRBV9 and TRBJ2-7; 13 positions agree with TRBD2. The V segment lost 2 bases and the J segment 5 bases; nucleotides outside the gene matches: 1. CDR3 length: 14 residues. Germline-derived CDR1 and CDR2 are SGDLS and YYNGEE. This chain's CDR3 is CASSVGTSGNEQYF. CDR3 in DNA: TGTGCCAGCAGCGTTGGGACTAGCGGGAACGAGCAGTACTTC.

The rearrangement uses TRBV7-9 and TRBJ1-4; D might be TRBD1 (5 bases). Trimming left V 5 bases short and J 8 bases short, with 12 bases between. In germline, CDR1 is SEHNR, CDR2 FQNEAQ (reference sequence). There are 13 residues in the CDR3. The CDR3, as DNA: TGTGCCAGCAGCCAAGAACCAGGGGAAAAACTGTTTTTT. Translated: CASSQEPGEKLFF.